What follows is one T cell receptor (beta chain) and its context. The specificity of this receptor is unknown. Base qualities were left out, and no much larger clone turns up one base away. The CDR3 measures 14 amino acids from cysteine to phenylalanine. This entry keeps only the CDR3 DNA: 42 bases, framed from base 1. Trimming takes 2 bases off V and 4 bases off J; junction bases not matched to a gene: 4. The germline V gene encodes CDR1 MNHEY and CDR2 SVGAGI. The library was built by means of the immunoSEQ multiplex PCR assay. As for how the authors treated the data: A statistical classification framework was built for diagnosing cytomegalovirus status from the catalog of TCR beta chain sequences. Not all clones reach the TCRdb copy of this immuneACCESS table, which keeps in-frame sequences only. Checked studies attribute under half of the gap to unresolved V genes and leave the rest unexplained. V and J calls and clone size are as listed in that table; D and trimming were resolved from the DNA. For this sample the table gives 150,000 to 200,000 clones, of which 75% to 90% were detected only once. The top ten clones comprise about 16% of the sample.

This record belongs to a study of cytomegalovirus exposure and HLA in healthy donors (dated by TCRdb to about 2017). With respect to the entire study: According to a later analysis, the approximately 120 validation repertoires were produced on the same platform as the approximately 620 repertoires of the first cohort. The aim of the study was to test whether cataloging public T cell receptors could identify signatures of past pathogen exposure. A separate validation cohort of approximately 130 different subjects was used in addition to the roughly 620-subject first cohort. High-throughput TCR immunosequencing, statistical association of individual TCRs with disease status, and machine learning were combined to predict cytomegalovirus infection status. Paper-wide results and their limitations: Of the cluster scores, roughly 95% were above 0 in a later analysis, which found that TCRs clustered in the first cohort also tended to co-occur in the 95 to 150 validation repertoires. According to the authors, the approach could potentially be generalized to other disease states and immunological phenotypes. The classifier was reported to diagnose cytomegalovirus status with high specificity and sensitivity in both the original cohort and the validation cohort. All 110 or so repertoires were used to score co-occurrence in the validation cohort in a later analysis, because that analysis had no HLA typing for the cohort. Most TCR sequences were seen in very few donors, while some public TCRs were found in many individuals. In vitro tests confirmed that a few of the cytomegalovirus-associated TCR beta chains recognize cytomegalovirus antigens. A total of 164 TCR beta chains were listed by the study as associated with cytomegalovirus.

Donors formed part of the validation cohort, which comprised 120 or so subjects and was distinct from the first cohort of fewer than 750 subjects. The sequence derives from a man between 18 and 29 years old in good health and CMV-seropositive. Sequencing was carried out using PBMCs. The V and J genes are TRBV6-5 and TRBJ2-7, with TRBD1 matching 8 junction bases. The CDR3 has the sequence CASSYGQGAYEQYF. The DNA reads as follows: TGTGCCAGCAGTTACGGGCAGGGGGCATACGAGCAGTACTTC.